The clone carrying this T cell receptor (beta chain) was recorded at least ten times. Its specificity is unknown. The sample originates from a study of T cell repertoires in cytomegalovirus infection. TCRdb independently ran MiXCR on the reads; one entry per CDR3 protein. The sample lists roughly 250,000 distinct CDR3 sequences, approximately 22% occurring once. General observations from the study: The ex vivo response showed dominance by HLA-C-restricted CMV-specific TCR beta clonotypes.

Trimming took 5 bases from V and 8 from J; bases not matched to a gene: 10. Germline V gene lookup returns CDR1 SGHVS and CDR2 FNYEAQ. This CDR3 is 15 amino acids long. This receptor was identified in a human donor in good health (CMV status not recorded). Some clones in this sample may be carry-over from other donors' samples. The rearrangement links TRBV7-6 to TRBJ1-4; 8 bases match TRBD1. Sequencing was carried out using CD8+ T cells from PBMCs. The CDR3 DNA sequence: TGTGCCAGCAGCCCCTCCGGACAGGGAAAGGAAAAACTGTTTTTT. It codes for CASSPSGQGKEKLFF.